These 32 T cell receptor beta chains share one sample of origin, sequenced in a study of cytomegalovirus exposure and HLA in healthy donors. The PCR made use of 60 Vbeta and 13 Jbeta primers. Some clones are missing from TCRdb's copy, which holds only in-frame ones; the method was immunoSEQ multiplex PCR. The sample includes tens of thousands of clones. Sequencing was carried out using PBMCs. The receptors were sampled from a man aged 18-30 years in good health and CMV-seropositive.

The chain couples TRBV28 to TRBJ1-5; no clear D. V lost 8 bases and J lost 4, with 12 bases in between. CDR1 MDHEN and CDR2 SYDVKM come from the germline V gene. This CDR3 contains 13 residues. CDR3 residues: CASLGRANQPQHF. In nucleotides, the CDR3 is TGTGCCAGCTTGGGGAGGGCGAATCAGCCCCAGCATTTT. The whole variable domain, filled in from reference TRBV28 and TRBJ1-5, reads DVKVTQSSRYLVKRTGEKVFLECVQDMDHENMFWYRQDPGLGLRLIYFSYDVKMKEKGDIPEGYSVSREKKERFSLILESASTNQTSMYLCASLGRANQPQHFGDGTRLSIL.

CDR3 coding DNA: TGCGCCAGCAGCCAAGACCCTCTCGGGGGGGTAAGAACCGGGGAGCTGTTTTTT. Protein: CASSQDPLGGVRTGELFF. V gene TRBV4-1 combines with J gene TRBJ2-2; 8 bases align to TRBD2. Germline CDR1 is MGHRA and CDR2 is YSYEKL. J gave up 5 bases and V 0 bases, and 11 bases lay outside the gene matches. This CDR3 is built from 18 residues.

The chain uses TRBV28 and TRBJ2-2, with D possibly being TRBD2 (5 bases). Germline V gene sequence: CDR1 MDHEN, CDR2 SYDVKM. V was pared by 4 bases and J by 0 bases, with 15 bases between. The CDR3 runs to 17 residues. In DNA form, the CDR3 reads TGTGCCAGCAGTTCTCCTAAGGAGAGGGCGAACACCGGGGAGCTGTTTTTT. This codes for CASSSPKERANTGELFF. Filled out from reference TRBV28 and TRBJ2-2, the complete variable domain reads DVKVTQSSRYLVKRTGEKVFLECVQDMDHENMFWYRQDPGLGLRLIYFSYDVKMKEKGDIPEGYSVSREKKERFSLILESASTNQTSMYLCASSSPKERANTGELFFGEGSRLTVL.

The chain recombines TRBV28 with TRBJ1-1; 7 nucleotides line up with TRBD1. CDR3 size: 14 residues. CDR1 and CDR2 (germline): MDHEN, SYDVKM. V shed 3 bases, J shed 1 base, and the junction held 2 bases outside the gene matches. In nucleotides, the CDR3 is TGTGCCAGCAGTTTGGACAGGAGGAACACTGAAGCTTTCTTT. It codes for CASSLDRRNTEAFF.

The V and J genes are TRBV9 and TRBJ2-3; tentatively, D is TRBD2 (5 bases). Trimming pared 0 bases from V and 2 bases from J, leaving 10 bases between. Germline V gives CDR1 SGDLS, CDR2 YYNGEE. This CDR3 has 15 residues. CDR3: CASSVAGYPTDTQYF. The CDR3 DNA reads TGTGCCAGCAGCGTAGCGGGGTACCCCACAGATACGCAGTATTTT.

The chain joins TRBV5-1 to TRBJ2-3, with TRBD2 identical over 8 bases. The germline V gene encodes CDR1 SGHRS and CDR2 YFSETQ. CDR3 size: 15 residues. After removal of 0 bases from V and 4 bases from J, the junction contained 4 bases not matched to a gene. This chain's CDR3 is CASSLDPAGADTQYF. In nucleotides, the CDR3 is TGCGCCAGCAGCTTGGATCCAGCGGGGGCAGATACGCAGTATTTT.

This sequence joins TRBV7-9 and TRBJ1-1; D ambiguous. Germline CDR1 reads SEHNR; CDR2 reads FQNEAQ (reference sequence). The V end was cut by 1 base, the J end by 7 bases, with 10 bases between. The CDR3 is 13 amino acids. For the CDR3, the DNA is TGTGCCAGCAGCTTAGTATCCGGGGTTGAAGCTTTCTTT. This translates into CASSLVSGVEAFF. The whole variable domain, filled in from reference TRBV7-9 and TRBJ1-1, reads DTGVSQNPRHKITKRGQNVTFRCDPISEHNRLYWYRQTLGQGPEFLTYFQNEAQLEKSRLLSDRFSAERPKGSFSTLEIQRTEQGDSAMYLCASSLVSGVEAFFGQGTRLTVV.

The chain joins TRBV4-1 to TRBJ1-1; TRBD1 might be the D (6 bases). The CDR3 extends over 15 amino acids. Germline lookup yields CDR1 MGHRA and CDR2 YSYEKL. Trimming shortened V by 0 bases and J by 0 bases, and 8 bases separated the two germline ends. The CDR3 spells CASSQERTVNTEAFF. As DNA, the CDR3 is TGCGCCAGCAGCCAAGAGAGGACAGTGAACACTGAAGCTTTCTTT.

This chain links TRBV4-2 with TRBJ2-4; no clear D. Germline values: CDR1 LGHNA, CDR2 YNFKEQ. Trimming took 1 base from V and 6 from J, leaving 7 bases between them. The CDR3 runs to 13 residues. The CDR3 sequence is CASSQGNGNIQYF. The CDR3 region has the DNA TGTGCCAGCAGCCAAGGCAACGGAAACATTCAGTACTTC.

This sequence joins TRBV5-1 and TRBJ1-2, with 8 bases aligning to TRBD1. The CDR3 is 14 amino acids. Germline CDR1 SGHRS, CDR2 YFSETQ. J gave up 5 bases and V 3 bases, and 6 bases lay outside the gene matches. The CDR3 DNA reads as TGCGCCAGCAGCTACCCCGGGACAGGTTATGGCTACACCTTC. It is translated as CASSYPGTGYGYTF.

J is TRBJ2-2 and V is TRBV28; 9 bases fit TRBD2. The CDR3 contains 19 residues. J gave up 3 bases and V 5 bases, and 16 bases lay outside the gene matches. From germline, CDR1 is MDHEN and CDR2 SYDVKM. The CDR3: CASSPSRGREGWHTGELFF. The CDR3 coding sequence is TGTGCCAGCAGTCCCAGTCGGGGGCGGGAGGGCTGGCACACCGGGGAGCTGTTTTTT.

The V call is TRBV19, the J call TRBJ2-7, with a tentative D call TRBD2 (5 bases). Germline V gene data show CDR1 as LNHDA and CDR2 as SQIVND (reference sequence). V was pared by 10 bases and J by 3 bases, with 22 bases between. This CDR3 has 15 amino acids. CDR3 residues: CATSPRASSVYEQYF. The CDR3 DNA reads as TGTGCCACATCCCCGAGAGCTAGCAGTGTCTACGAGCAGTACTTC. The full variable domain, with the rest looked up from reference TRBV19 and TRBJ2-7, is DGGITQSPKYLFRKEGQNVTLSCEQNLNHDAMYWYRQDPGQGLRLIYYSQIVNDFQKGDIAEGYSVSREKKESFPLTVTSAQKNPTAFYLCATSPRASSVYEQYFGPGTRLTVT.

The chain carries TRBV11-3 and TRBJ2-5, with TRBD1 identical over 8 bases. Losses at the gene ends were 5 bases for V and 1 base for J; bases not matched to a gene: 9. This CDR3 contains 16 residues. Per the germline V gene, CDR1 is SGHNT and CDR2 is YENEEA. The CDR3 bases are TGTGCCAGCAGCCCTGGACAGGGCCGGGCCCAAGAGACCCAGTACTTC. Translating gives CASSPGQGRAQETQYF.

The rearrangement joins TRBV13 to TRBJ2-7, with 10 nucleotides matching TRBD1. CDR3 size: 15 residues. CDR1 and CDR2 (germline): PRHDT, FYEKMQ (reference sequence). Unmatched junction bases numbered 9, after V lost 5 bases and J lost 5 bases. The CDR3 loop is CASSPDGTGDHEQYF. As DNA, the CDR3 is TGTGCCAGCAGCCCAGACGGGACAGGGGACCACGAGCAGTACTTC. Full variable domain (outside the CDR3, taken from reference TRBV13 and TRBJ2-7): AAGVIQSPRHLIKEKRETATLKCYPIPRHDTVYWYQQGPGQDPQFLISFYEKMQSDKGSIPDRFSAQQFSDYHSELNMSSLELGDSALYFCASSPDGTGDHEQYFGPGTRLTVT.

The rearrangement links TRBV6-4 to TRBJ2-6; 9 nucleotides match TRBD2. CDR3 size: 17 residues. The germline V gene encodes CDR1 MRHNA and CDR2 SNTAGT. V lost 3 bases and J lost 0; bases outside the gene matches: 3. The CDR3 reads CASSEASGTSGANVLTF. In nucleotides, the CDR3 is TGTGCCAGCAGTGAGGCTAGCGGGACCTCTGGGGCCAACGTCCTGACTTTC.

In DNA, the CDR3 is TGTGCCAGCAGCCATCCGGGGGGAAACTATGGCTACACCTTC. Residues: CASSHPGGNYGYTF. The chain joins TRBV16 to TRBJ1-2; D might be TRBD1 (5 bases). Trimming pared 3 bases from V and 2 bases from J, leaving 10 bases between. This CDR3 has 14 residues. Germline assignment: CDR1 KGHSY and CDR2 FQNENV.

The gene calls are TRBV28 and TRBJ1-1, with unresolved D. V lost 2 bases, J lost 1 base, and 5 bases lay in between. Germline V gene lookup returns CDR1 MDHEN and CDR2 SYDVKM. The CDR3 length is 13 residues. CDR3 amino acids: CASSLPQNTEAFF. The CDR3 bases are TGTGCCAGCAGTTTACCACAGAACACTGAAGCTTTCTTT.

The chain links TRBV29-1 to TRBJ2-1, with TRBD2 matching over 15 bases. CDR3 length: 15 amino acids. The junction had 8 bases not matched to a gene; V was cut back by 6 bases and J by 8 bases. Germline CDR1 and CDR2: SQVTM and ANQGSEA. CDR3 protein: CSVTGLAGGGYEQFF. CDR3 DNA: TGCAGCGTCACAGGACTAGCGGGAGGGGGATATGAGCAGTTCTTC.

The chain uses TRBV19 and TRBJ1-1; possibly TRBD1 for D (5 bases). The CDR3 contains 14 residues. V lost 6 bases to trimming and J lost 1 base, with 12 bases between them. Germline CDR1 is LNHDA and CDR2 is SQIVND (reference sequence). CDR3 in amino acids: CASRSDRENTEAFF. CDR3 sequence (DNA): TGTGCCAGTAGATCAGACAGAGAGAACACTGAAGCTTTCTTT.

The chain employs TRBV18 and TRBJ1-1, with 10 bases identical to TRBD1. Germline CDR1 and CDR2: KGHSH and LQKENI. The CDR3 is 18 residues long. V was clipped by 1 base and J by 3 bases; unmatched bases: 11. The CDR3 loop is CASSPLGTGDMGDTEAFF. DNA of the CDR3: TGTGCCAGCTCACCACTTGGGACAGGGGATATGGGCGACACTGAAGCTTTCTTT.

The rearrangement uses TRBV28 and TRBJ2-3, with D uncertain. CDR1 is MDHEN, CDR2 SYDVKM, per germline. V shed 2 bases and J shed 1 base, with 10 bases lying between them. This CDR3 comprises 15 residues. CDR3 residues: CASSLQMGGTDTQYF. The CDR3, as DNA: TGTGCCAGCAGTTTACAGATGGGCGGCACAGATACGCAGTATTTT.

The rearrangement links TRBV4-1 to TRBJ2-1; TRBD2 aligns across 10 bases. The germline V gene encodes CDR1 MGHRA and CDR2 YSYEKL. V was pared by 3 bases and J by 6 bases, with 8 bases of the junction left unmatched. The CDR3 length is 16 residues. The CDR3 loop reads CASSHPPGLALNEQFF. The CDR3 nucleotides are TGCGCCAGCAGCCACCCACCGGGACTAGCGCTCAATGAGCAGTTCTTC.

The CDR3 DNA is TGTGCCAGCAGCTGGGGGGTGAACACTGAAGCTTTCTTT. It specifies CASSWGVNTEAFF. This sequence joins TRBV5-6 and TRBJ1-1, with TRBD1 as a possible D gene (5 bases). V was trimmed by 3 bases and J by 0 bases, leaving 6 bases between them. Germline assignment: CDR1 SGHDT and CDR2 YYEEEE. This CDR3 contains 13 residues.

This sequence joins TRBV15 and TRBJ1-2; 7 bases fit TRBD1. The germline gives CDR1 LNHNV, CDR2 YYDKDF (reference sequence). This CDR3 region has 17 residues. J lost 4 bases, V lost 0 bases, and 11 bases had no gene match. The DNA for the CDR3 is TGTGCCACCAGCAGAGATTCCCAGACAGGGCAATTCTATGGCTACACCTTC. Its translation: CATSRDSQTGQFYGYTF.

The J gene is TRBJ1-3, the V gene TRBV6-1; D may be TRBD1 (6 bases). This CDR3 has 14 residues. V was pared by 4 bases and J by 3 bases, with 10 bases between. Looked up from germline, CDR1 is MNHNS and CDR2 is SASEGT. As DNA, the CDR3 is TGTGCCAGCAGTGTCAGCAGGGGTGGAAACACCATATATTTT. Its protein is CASSVSRGGNTIYF.

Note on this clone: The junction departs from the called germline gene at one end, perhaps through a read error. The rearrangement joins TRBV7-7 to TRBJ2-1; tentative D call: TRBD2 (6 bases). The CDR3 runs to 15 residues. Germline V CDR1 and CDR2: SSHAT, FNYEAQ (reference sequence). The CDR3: CASSLAISGNNEQFF. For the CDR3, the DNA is TGTGCTAGCAGCTTAGCCATTAGCGGAAACAATGAGCAGTTCTTC.

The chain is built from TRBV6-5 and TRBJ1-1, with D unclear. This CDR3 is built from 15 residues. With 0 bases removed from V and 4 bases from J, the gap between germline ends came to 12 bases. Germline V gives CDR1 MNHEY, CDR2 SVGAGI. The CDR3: CASSYSNGFGTEAFF. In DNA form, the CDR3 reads TGTGCCAGCAGTTACTCGAACGGGTTCGGCACTGAAGCTTTCTTT.

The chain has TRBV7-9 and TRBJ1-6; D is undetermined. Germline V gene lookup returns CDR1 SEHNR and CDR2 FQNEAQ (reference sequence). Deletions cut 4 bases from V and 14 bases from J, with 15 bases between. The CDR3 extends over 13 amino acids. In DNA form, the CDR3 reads TGTGCCAGCAGCTCTCCTTCCCTCTATACCCTCCACTTT. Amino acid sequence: CASSSPSLYTLHF.

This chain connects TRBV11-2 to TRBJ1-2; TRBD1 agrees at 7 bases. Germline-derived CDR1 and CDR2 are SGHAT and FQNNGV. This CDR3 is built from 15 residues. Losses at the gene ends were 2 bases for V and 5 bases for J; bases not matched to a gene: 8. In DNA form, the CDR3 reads TGTGCCAGCAGCTTACCGACAGGGCCGGGGTATGGCTACACCTTC. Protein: CASSLPTGPGYGYTF.

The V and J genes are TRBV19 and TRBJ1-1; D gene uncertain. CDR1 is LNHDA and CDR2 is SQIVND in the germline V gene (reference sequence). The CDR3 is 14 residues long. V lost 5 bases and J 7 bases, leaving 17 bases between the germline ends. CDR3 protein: CASSLIGGSDEAFF. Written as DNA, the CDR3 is TGTGCCAGTAGTCTAATTGGAGGGTCGGATGAAGCTTTCTTT.

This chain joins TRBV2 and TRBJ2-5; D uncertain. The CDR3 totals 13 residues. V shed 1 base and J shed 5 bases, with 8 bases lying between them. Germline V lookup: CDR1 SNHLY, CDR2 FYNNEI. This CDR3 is CASSEDSGETQYF. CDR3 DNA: TGTGCCAGCAGTGAAGACTCCGGGGAGACCCAGTACTTC.

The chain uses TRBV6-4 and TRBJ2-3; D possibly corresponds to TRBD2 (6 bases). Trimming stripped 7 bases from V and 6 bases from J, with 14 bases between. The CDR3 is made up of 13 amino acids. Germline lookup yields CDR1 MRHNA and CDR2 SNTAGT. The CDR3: CASNQGREDTQYF. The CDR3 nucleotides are TGTGCCAGCAATCAGGGTCGGGAGGATACGCAGTATTTT.